Below are 18 T cell receptor beta chains sequenced from a single sample in a study of spatial heterogeneity in lung cancer. Broader study findings: Counts of expanded intratumoral alpha and beta TCRs tracked tumor mutation counts.

Regarding time point: sample taken at primary tumor resection. One entry per CDR3 protein results from TCRdb running MiXCR on the 5' RACE reads. The data contain over 10,000 distinct CDR3 sequences, roughly 6% of them singletons. Which antigens these TCRs recognize remains unknown. Here the sequenced sample was lung tumor tissue, taken at surgery. These receptors all come from a female donor with early-stage non-small cell lung cancer.

This clonotype rates as medium-sized (0.01 to 0.1%). This beta chain turned up in a library designed for alpha chains; as an off-target read, its abundance says little. The rearrangement joins TRBV6-5 to TRBJ1-4; D might be TRBD1 (6 bases). Trimming removed 4 bases at V and 9 bases at J, with 15 bases between. CDR1 is MNHEY, CDR2 SVGAGI, per germline. This CDR3 spans 14 amino acids. As DNA, the CDR3 is TGTGCCAGCAGTTCGTCACCTGGACAGAAAAAACTGTTTTTT. Protein sequence: CASSSSPGQKKLFF.

This clonotype was found many times. In a library made to pick up alpha chains, this beta chain is a stray read with a size that means little. This sequence joins TRBV4-2 and TRBJ2-1; 8 bases match TRBD1. Germline CDR1 and CDR2: LGHNA and YNFKEQ. The CDR3 sequence is 10 residues long. V lost 8 bases and J lost 14; bases outside the gene matches: 5. The CDR3 loop reads CASGDRGEFF. In DNA, the CDR3 is TGTGCCAGCGGCGACAGGGGTGAGTTCTTC.

This clonotype was counted ten times or more. This beta chain is off target for a library built for alpha chains, so its abundance means little. The rearrangement links TRBV5-1 to TRBJ2-3; D gene ambiguous. CDR1 and CDR2 from the germline V gene are SGHRS and YFSETQ. CDR3 length: 14 residues. Deletions cut 0 bases from V and 0 bases from J, with 5 bases between. As DNA, the CDR3 is TGCGCCAGCAGCTTGGGGCACAGCACAGATACGCAGTATTTT. This codes for CASSLGHSTDTQYF.

Many counts were recorded for this clonotype. Because this beta chain is a stray read in a library intended to capture alpha chains, its abundance should not be given much weight. The J gene is TRBJ1-5, the V gene TRBV7-9, with a tentative D call TRBD1 (6 bases). The CDR3 extends over 12 amino acids. V was pared by 5 bases and J by 7 bases, with 9 bases between. Germline V gives CDR1 SEHNR, CDR2 FQNEAQ (reference sequence). The chain's CDR3 is CASSITGQPQHF. The CDR3 DNA reads as TGTGCCAGCAGCATAACAGGGCAGCCCCAGCATTTT.

Relative to its sample, this clonotype is medium-sized. This beta chain represents an off-target read in a library built for alpha chains; its size is of limited meaning. This chain uses TRBV6-2 or TRBV6-3 with TRBJ2-7; D is undetermined. This CDR3 spans 11 amino acids. The V gene lost 6 bases and the J gene lost 1 base, with 4 bases spanning the gap. From germline, CDR1 is MNHEY and CDR2 SVGEGT. The CDR3 DNA reads as TGTGCCAGCAGGGTATCCTACGAGCAGTACTTC. Translating gives CASRVSYEQYF.

This clonotype was recorded many times. This beta chain is off target for a library built for alpha chains, so its abundance means little. The chain is built from TRBV15 and TRBJ2-7; D is perhaps TRBD1 (6 bases). V lost 0 bases and J 2 bases, leaving 14 bases between the germline ends. The germline V gene has CDR1 LNHNV and CDR2 YYDKDF (reference sequence). The CDR3 is 16 residues long. Here the CDR3 reads CATSRDRTVLTYEQYF. The CDR3 DNA reads as TGTGCCACCAGCAGAGATAGGACAGTCCTAACCTACGAGCAGTACTTC.

This clonotype was counted many times. The library was prepared for alpha chains; this beta chain is a stray read, so its frequency means little. The V and J genes are TRBV29-1 and TRBJ2-7; 9 nucleotides match TRBD1. V lost 5 bases and J lost 8; bases outside the gene matches: 10. The germline gives CDR1 SQVTM, CDR2 ANQGSEA. The CDR3 is 13 amino acids. CDR3 coding DNA: TGCAGCGTTCGGACAGGGGAGGGATACAAGCAGTACTTC. Its translation: CSVRTGEGYKQYF.

This clonotype was detected many times. Because the library targeted alpha chains, this beta chain is an off-target read whose size means little. The chain employs TRBV6-5 and TRBJ1-2; the D gene is possibly TRBD1 (5 bases). The CDR3 sequence is 14 residues long. Germline V gene sequence: CDR1 MNHEY, CDR2 SVGAGI. V lost 5 bases and J 4 bases, leaving 14 bases between the germline ends. The CDR3 region is CASSKTGDPYGYTF. The CDR3 DNA is TGTGCCAGCAGTAAGACCGGGGACCCCTATGGCTACACCTTC.

The table lists this clonotype with many counts. This beta chain is off target for a library built for alpha chains, so its abundance means little. This chain connects TRBV7-9 to TRBJ1-1; D gene unclear. V gave up 2 bases and J gave up 1 base, with 5 bases separating them. The CDR3 extends over 13 amino acids. Germline V gene lookup returns CDR1 SEHNR and CDR2 FQNEAQ (reference sequence). DNA of the CDR3: TGTGCCAGCAGCTTAATTTCGAACACTGAAGCTTTCTTT. Translating gives CASSLISNTEAFF.

This clonotype is judged medium-sized (0.01 to 0.1%). This beta chain is an off-target read within a library intended for alpha chains, so its frequency means little. The V and J genes are TRBV3-1 and TRBJ2-7, with D perhaps TRBD1 or TRBD2 (5 bases each). The CDR3 totals 16 residues. Germline V gene sequence: CDR1 LGHDT, CDR2 YNNKEL (reference sequence). The V gene lost 6 bases and the J gene lost 7 bases, with 25 bases spanning the gap. CDR3 sequence (DNA): TGTGCCAGCAGTCTTTATGCCGGGACCCGGGCTGAAGAGCAGTACTTC. Encoded protein: CASSLYAGTRAEEQYF.

This clonotype has a count of ten or more. A library prepared for alpha chains yielded this beta chain as an off-target read; its size is of little meaning. The V gene is TRBV6-1, the J gene TRBJ1-2; D call uncertain. Germline CDR1 is MNHNS and CDR2 is SASEGT. The CDR3 has 12 residues. Trimming removed 10 bases at V and 4 bases at J, with 13 bases between. This CDR3 is CATKDGLYGYTF. The CDR3 nucleotides read TGTGCCACCAAGGACGGTCTCTATGGCTACACCTTC.

This clonotype has at least ten counts. With the library built for alpha chains, this beta chain is off target and its frequency is not meaningful. The V and J genes are TRBV5-5 and TRBJ1-2, with unresolved D. Germline-derived CDR1 and CDR2 are SGHKS and YYEKEE (reference sequence). V was pared by 2 bases and J by 6 bases, with 11 bases between. This CDR3 has 13 residues. CDR3 in DNA: TGTGCCAGCAGCTTCAGCCACACAAATGGCTACACCTTC. Translation: CASSFSHTNGYTF.

The sample holds many counts of this clonotype. The library was built for alpha chains, so this beta chain is an off-target read and its size means little. The V call is TRBV4-1, the J call TRBJ1-6, with D unresolved. This CDR3 comprises 13 residues. Germline V CDR1 and CDR2: MGHRA, YSYEKL. The V end was cut by 1 base, the J end by 12 bases, with 10 bases between. The CDR3 protein is CASSQVGQQPLHF. The CDR3 DNA is TGCGCCAGCAGCCAAGTCGGGCAACAACCCCTCCACTTT.

This clonotype has ten or more counts. This beta chain was picked up by a library intended for alpha chains and is off target, so its count carries little meaning. This chain links TRBV30 with TRBJ1-4; the D gene is possibly TRBD1 (5 bases). CDR3 length: 14 amino acids. Germline CDR1 is GTSNPN and CDR2 is SVGIG (reference sequence). CDR3 residues: CALVVRGWDEKLFF. In DNA, the CDR3 is TGTGCTTTGGTTGTACGGGGGTGGGATGAAAAACTGTTTTTT.

This clonotype was detected many times. In a library made to pick up alpha chains, this beta chain is a stray read with a size that means little. The chain combines TRBV20-1 with TRBJ1-2; 7 positions agree with TRBD1. V dropped 5 bases and J dropped 13; count of bases not matched to a gene: 19. The V gene's germline CDR1 is DFQATT and CDR2 SNEGSKA (reference sequence). This CDR3 spans 14 amino acids. The CDR3 here is CSAPRRDRSLSGTF. In nucleotides, the CDR3 is TGCAGTGCTCCCCGCCGGGACAGATCTTTGAGTGGCACCTTC.

This clonotype occurred many times. As an off-target read in a library built for alpha chains, this beta chain has a frequency of little significance. The chain recombines TRBV29-1 with TRBJ1-5; the match to TRBD1 covers 9 bases. The CDR3 is 13 residues long. In germline, CDR1 is SQVTM, CDR2 ANQGSEA. V lost 7 bases and J lost 7; bases outside the gene matches: 8. CDR3 sequence reads: CSARTGVDQPQHF. The CDR3 region has the DNA TGCAGCGCCCGGACAGGGGTGGACCAGCCCCAGCATTTT.

This clonotype counts as medium-sized. A library prepared for alpha chains yielded this beta chain as an off-target read; its size is of little meaning. The genes are TRBV19 and TRBJ2-2; D tentatively reads TRBD1 or TRBD2 (6 bases each). The V end was cut by 7 bases, the J end by 5 bases, with 17 bases between. The CDR3 spans 15 residues. CDR1 and CDR2 (germline): LNHDA, SQIVND (reference sequence). The CDR3: CASNVGGAYTGELFF. In DNA, the CDR3 is TGTGCCAGTAATGTCGGGGGCGCGTATACCGGGGAGCTGTTTTTT.

On this clonotype: Within a library made for alpha chains, this beta chain is off target, and its count is uninformative. This rearrangement joins TRBV7-9 to TRBJ1-4; D gene unclear. This CDR3 is 15 amino acids long. CDR1 and CDR2 from the germline V gene are SEHNR and FQNEAQ (reference sequence). The V end lost 3 bases, the J end lost 0 bases, and 8 bases lay between the germline ends. The CDR3 spells CASSFPSTTNEKLFF. CDR3 bases: TGTGCCAGCAGCTTCCCCTCCACAACTAATGAAAAACTGTTTTTT.